This T cell receptor beta chain was recovered during a study of blood T cell repertoires in COVID-19. Germline trimming cut 3 bases from V and 8 bases from J; bases unmatched to any gene: 4. In germline, CDR1 is SNHLY, CDR2 FYNNEI. The CDR3 is 14 amino acids. In the original workflow: Estimates of nucleated cell counts were drawn from the amplification of reference gene primers. Method: immunoSEQ multiplex PCR; TCRdb's copy keeps in-frame clones and lacks some. For V, J and clone size, that table is used; D and trimming come from the DNA. The sample yields fewer than 250,000 clones, roughly 82% seen once. This clone showed up just once.

This clonotype originated in a woman aged 60-75 years with COVID-19, enrolled during active disease. V and J are TRBV2 and TRBJ2-1, with 10 bases that match TRBD1. The sequenced material came from peripheral blood. The CDR3: CASSDGDRGYEQFF. The CDR3, as DNA: TGTGCCAGCAGTGATGGGGACAGGGGTTATGAGCAGTTCTTC.